These 16 T cell receptor beta chains were all obtained from the same sample, sequenced in a study of T cells after yellow fever vaccination. TCRdb redid the calling of the 5' RACE reads with MiXCR, one entry per CDR3 protein. The table includes approximately 340,000 distinct CDR3 sequences, more than 8.5% detected once. This specimen was PBMCs, taken on the day of the first yellow fever vaccination. The receptors were gathered from a man younger than 35 who received the YFV17D yellow fever vaccine.

This clonotype was seen a few times. This chain links TRBV6-2 or TRBV6-3 with TRBJ1-5; D unclear. Germline V gene data show CDR1 as MNHEY and CDR2 as SVGEGT. The germline V and J ends were trimmed by 2 bases and 7 bases, with 9 bases remaining between them. The CDR3 spans 13 residues. CDR3 sequence reads: CASSYGNSQPQHF. The CDR3, as DNA: TGTGCCAGCAGTTACGGTAACTCCCAGCCCCAGCATTTT.

The chain employs TRBV5-4 and TRBJ2-7, with D perhaps TRBD2 (5 bases). The germline V gene has CDR1 SGHNT and CDR2 YYREEE (reference sequence). The CDR3 length is 15 residues. Trimming removed 0 bases at V and 2 bases at J, with 12 bases between. DNA of the CDR3: TGTGCCAGCAGCTTGGATTTAGGGAGCGCCTACGAGCAGTACTTC. Protein: CASSLDLGSAYEQYF.

This chain uses TRBV19 with TRBJ2-2; D possibly uses TRBD1 or TRBD2 (5 bases each). Trimming left V 5 bases short and J 0 bases short, with 19 bases between. This CDR3 spans 18 amino acids. CDR1 and CDR2 from the germline V gene are LNHDA and SQIVND (reference sequence). CDR3 nucleotide sequence: TGTGCCAGTAGTCGCCCCTTTGGGACGGGCGCGAACACCGGGGAGCTGTTTTTT. Translating gives CASSRPFGTGANTGELFF.

This chain connects TRBV2 to TRBJ2-7, with D possibly being TRBD2 (6 bases). CDR1 SNHLY and CDR2 FYNNEI come from the germline V gene. The CDR3 is made up of 14 amino acids. V was shortened by 3 bases and J by 3 bases, with 12 bases between the two germline ends. The CDR3 DNA reads as TGTGCCAGCAGTGATCACGGCGGGAACTACGAGCAGTACTTC. Its protein product is CASSDHGGNYEQYF.

The CDR3 loop is CASSPTGHPGELFF. CDR3 nucleotide sequence: TGTGCCAGCAGCCCGACAGGGCATCCCGGGGAGCTGTTTTTT. V is TRBV5-6 and J is TRBJ2-2, with 7 bases identical to TRBD1. The CDR3 runs 14 residues. Germline V gene lookup returns CDR1 SGHDT and CDR2 YYEEEE. Losses at the gene ends were 4 bases for V and 6 bases for J; bases not matched to a gene: 6. The variable domain in full, completed from reference TRBV5-6 and TRBJ2-2, reads DAGVTQSPTHLIKTRGQQVTLRCSPKSGHDTVSWYQQALGQGPQFIFQYYEEEERQRGNFPDRFSGHQFPNYSSELNVNALLLGDSALYLCASSPTGHPGELFFGEGSRLTVL.

CDR3 sequence: CASSAGQVTEQYF. The CDR3 bases are TGTGCCAGCAGCGCCGGACAGGTAACCGAGCAGTACTTC. The rearrangement joins TRBV9 to TRBJ2-7, with TRBD1 identical over 7 bases. The J segment lost 6 bases and the V segment lost 3 bases, leaving 6 bases of the junction unmatched. This CDR3 contains 13 residues. The V gene's germline CDR1 is SGDLS and CDR2 YYNGEE. Based on the CDR3 plus reference TRBV9 and TRBJ2-7, the full variable domain is DSGVTQTPKHLITATGQRVTLRCSPRSGDLSVYWYQQSLDQGLQFLIQYYNGEERAKGNILERFSAQQFPDLHSELNLSSLELGDSALYFCASSAGQVTEQYFGPGTRLTVT.

V and J are TRBV3-1 and TRBJ1-3; no definite D call. Trimming removed 4 bases at V and 2 bases at J, with 15 bases between. Looked up from germline, CDR1 is LGHDT and CDR2 is YNNKEL (reference sequence). This CDR3 is 16 amino acids long. CDR3 loop: CASSLGVDGPGNTIYF. CDR3 bases: TGTGCCAGCAGCCTTGGGGTAGATGGGCCTGGAAACACCATATATTTT.

This clonotype occurred a few times. The V gene is TRBV10-3, the J gene TRBJ1-4; 8 nucleotides match TRBD1. From germline, CDR1 is ENHRY and CDR2 SYGVKD. The CDR3 covers 14 residues. Trimming removed 2 bases from V and 6 bases from J; junction bases left unmatched: 2. The CDR3 DNA reads TGTGCCATCAGTGAGGAGACAGGGGATGAAAAACTGTTTTTT. The encoded protein is CAISEETGDEKLFF.

CDR3: CASSLFTRQETQYF. Written as DNA, the CDR3 is TGTGCCAGCAGCTTATTCACACGCCAAGAGACCCAGTACTTC. The chain combines TRBV7-2 with TRBJ2-5; no definite D call. V gave up 2 bases and J gave up 1 base, with 8 bases separating them. Germline lookup yields CDR1 SGHTA and CDR2 FQGNSA. The CDR3 is 14 residues long.

This clonotype has a handful of counts. The genes are TRBV5-1 and TRBJ2-5; 13 nucleotides line up with TRBD2. The germline gives CDR1 SGHRS, CDR2 YFSETQ. The CDR3 consists of 18 residues. The trim removed 2 bases at V and 1 base at J, leaving 8 bases unmatched. The CDR3 DNA sequence: TGCGCCAGCAGCTTCGGACTAGCGGGGGTCTACCTCCAAGAGACCCAGTACTTC. As protein: CASSFGLAGVYLQETQYF.

A few counts support this clonotype. V usage is TRBV7-3 and J usage is TRBJ1-6; D gene unclear. Between the trimmed V and J ends, which lost 2 bases and 7 bases, there was a span of 9 bases. CDR1 SGHTA and CDR2 FQGTGA come from the germline V gene. The CDR3 has 14 residues. As DNA, the CDR3 is TGTGCCAGCAGCTTATCGGGTGGGAATTCACCCCTCCACTTT. Translating it yields CASSLSGGNSPLHF.

This clonotype was recorded a few times. The CDR3 coding sequence is TGTGCCAGCAGCTTATCTACGGGAGGGGAGACCCAGTACTTC. Protein sequence: CASSLSTGGETQYF. The chain has TRBV7-8 and TRBJ2-5; 8 bases align to TRBD2. V shed 2 bases and J 5 bases; nucleotides not matched to a gene: 4. Germline V CDR1 and CDR2: SGHVS, FQNEAQ. This CDR3 comprises 14 residues.

In its sample, this clonotype was seen a few times. This chain joins TRBV5-1 and TRBJ2-7; 10 bases line up with TRBD2. The J segment lost 4 bases and the V segment lost 4 bases, leaving 11 bases of the junction unmatched. Germline V lookup: CDR1 SGHRS, CDR2 YFSETQ. The length of the CDR3 is 16 residues. CDR3 in amino acids: CASSALPTSGQYEQYF. CDR3 bases: TGCGCCAGCAGCGCGCTACCGACTAGCGGGCAATACGAGCAGTACTTC.

This clonotype was detected only once. The rearrangement uses TRBV7-9 and TRBJ1-1; 8 positions match TRBD1. CDR3 size: 13 residues. The ends lost 8 bases at V and 5 bases at J; junction bases unmatched: 7. The germline CDR1 and CDR2 sequences are SEHNR and FQNEAQ (reference sequence). As DNA, the CDR3 is TGTGCCAGCGGCCCAGGGGGCCGAACTGAAGCTTTCTTT. Its protein product is CASGPGGRTEAFF.

This clonotype was detected only a few times. The chain uses TRBV20-1 and TRBJ2-5, with 9 positions matching TRBD2. This CDR3 is built from 15 residues. Germline CDR1 DFQATT, CDR2 SNEGSKA (reference sequence). V shed 5 bases, J shed 2 bases, and the junction held 9 bases outside the gene matches. The CDR3 DNA reads as TGCAGTGCTCAGATTAGCGGGGGTAGGCAAGAGACCCAGTACTTC. Translating it yields CSAQISGGRQETQYF.

In this sample, this clonotype turned up a few times. The CDR3, as DNA: TGTGCCAGCAGAAGCGGGGGCCCGTCGGATACGCAGTATTTT. Its protein is CASRSGGPSDTQYF. The J gene is TRBJ2-3, the V gene TRBV27; 8 positions match TRBD2. J lost 6 bases, V lost 6 bases, and 8 bases had no gene match. This CDR3 contains 14 residues. CDR1 MNHEY and CDR2 SMNVEV come from the germline V gene (reference sequence).